A selection of T cell receptor beta chains follows, all from one sample in a study of blood T cells in healthy people across ages. Each CDR3 protein gets one entry after TCRdb re-called the 5' RACE reads with MiXCR. The table includes fewer than 1,000,000 distinct CDR3 sequences, around 43% detected once. The sequenced material came from blood. The origin of the receptors is a man aged 55 to 69 in good health. Both conserved end residues are part of each CDR3. The D gene is left open where the match is weak. Expanded clones get a size class; other rows say once, few or many, or leave the size out.

j_call v_call d_call clone_size cdr3_nt cdr3_aa
TRBJ2-7 TRBV29-1 NA many TGCAGCGTTGAAGTTGCAGGATCAGGAGCTACCTACGAGCAGTACTTC CSVEVAGSGATYEQYF
TRBJ2-5 TRBV4-3 NA few TGCGCCAGCAGCCAGACGGGAAGCTTCGGGGAGACCCAGTACTTC CASSQTGSFGETQYF
TRBJ1-2 TRBV7-8 NA few TGTGCCAGCAGTCCCCGGGGCGGAATGGACTATGGCTACACCTTC CASSPRGGMDYGYTF
TRBJ2-7 TRBV27 NA NA TGTGCCAGCAGTTTATTAGGGGGCGGGGACAGGCAGTACTTC CASSLLGGGDRQYF
TRBJ2-1 TRBV7-2 TRBD2 many TGTGCCAGCAGCCCGGGGGGCGGGGGGCGATTCTACAATGAGCAGTTCTTC CASSPGGGGRFYNEQFF
TRBJ1-5 TRBV12-3/TRBV12-4 NA few TGTGCCAGCAGTTTAGGAGGGAAGGGCAATCAGCCCCAGCATTTT CASSLGGKGNQPQHF
TRBJ2-6 TRBV6-1 NA NA TGTGCCAGCAGTCTGGGGATCGGGGCCAACGTCCTGACTTTC CASSLGIGANVLTF
TRBJ2-5 TRBV6-2/TRBV6-3 NA once TGTGCCAGCAAAGAATCCTACAATGAGCAGTACTTC CASKESYNEQYF
TRBJ2-6 TRBV12-3/TRBV12-4 NA NA TGTGCCAGCAGTTTCCCCGGTTCTGGGGCCAACGTCCTGACTTTC CASSFPGSGANVLTF
TRBJ2-7 TRBV29-1 TRBD2 few TGCAGCGTTGAAGGGGGGACTAGTTACGAGCAGTACTTC CSVEGGTSYEQYF
TRBJ1-2 TRBV14 NA few TGTGCCAGCAGCTCAAGGGAGCAGAGTTATGGCTACACCTTC CASSSREQSYGYTF
TRBJ2-7 TRBV25-1 TRBD1 few TGTGCCAGCAGGGAGACAGGGTGGGGTTACGAGCAGTACTTC CASRETGWGYEQYF
TRBJ2-3 TRBV5-5 NA few TGTGCCAGCAGCCTCGGACACCTTGGGGATACGCAGTATTTT CASSLGHLGDTQYF
TRBJ2-7 TRBV20-1 NA NA TGCAGTGCTAGGCCGGGACATACCTACGAGCAGTACTTC CSARPGHTYEQYF
TRBJ2-1 TRBV7-2 NA few TGTGCCAGCAGCTTAGTTGGTGTAGCAGCCTACAATGAGCAGTTCTTC CASSLVGVAAYNEQFF
TRBJ1-1 TRBV13 TRBD1 NA TGTGCCAGCAGCTTCCGGCGACAGGGTGGAGACACTGAAGCTTTCTTT CASSFRRQGGDTEAFF
TRBJ1-2 TRBV20-1 NA NA TGCAGTGCTAGTGTCTATGGCTACACCTTC CSASVYGYTF
TRBJ2-7 TRBV20-1 NA NA TGCAGTGCTACCGGGACACCAAGCTCCTACGAGCAGTACTTC CSATGTPSSYEQYF
TRBJ2-5 TRBV11-2 NA NA TGTGCCAGCAGCCTATGGGGAGCGGGCCTCCAAGAGACCCAGTACTTC CASSLWGAGLQETQYF
TRBJ2-1 TRBV2 NA NA TGTGCCAGCAGTACAGCGGCAGGCCGCTCCTACAATGAGCAGTTCTTC CASSTAAGRSYNEQFF
TRBJ2-4 TRBV4-1 NA NA TGCGCCAGCAGCCAAGGGACGGTGAAAAACATTCAGTACTTC CASSQGTVKNIQYF
TRBJ2-5 TRBV12-3/TRBV12-4 NA NA TGTGCCAGCAGTCGATACCGCCAGGGAGAGACCCAGTACTTC CASSRYRQGETQYF
TRBJ2-3 TRBV20-1 NA NA TGCAGTGCTCGAATCGTGGGGGATGCGCAGTATTTT CSARIVGDAQYF
TRBJ2-7 TRBV3-1 TRBD1 NA TGTGCCAGCAGCTCGGGACAGGGCCTGTGGGAGCAGTACTTC CASSSGQGLWEQYF
TRBJ2-7 TRBV9 NA few TGTGCCAGCAGCGTAGCTGTCGGTAGCTCCTACGAGCAGTACTTC CASSVAVGSSYEQYF
TRBJ2-1 TRBV10-2 NA few TGCGCCAGCAGTGAGGGCTGGGACCACAATGAGCAGTTCTTC CASSEGWDHNEQFF
TRBJ2-7 TRBV7-8 TRBD1 NA TGTGCCAGCAGCTTTGGGACAGGGGATATCGACGAGCAGTACTTC CASSFGTGDIDEQYF